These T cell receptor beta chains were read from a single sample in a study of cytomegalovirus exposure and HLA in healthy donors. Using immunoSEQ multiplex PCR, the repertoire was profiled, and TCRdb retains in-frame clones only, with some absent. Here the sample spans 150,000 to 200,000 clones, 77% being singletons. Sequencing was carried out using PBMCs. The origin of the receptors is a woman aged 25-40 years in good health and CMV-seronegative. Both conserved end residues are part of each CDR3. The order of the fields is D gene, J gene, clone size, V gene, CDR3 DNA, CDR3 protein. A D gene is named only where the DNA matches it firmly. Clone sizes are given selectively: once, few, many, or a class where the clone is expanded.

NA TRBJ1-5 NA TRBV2 TGTGCCAGCAGTGAACCCAGGGGCGATCAGCCCCAGCATTTT CASSEPRGDQPQHF
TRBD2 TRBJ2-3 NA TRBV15 TGTGCCACCAGCAGAGGGTGGATAGCGGGAGCCACAGATACGCAGTATTTT CATSRGWIAGATDTQYF
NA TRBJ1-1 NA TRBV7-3 TGTGCCAGCAGCTCAGGCCCAGACCGGACTGAAGCTTTCTTT CASSSGPDRTEAFF
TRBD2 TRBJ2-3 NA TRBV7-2 TGTGCCAGCAGCTTCTTGGCGGGAGTCTCAGATACGCAGTATTTT CASSFLAGVSDTQYF
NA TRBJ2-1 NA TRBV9 TGTGCCAGCAGCGTAGCTCAGACCGGGAACAATGAGCAGTTCTTC CASSVAQTGNNEQFF
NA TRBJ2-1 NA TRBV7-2 TGTGCCAGCAGCTTAACAAGCGGCTCCACACATGAGCAGTTCTTC CASSLTSGSTHEQFF
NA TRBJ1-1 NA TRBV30 TGTGCCTGGAGTTTAGACAGCAACACTGAAGCTTTCTTT CAWSLDSNTEAFF
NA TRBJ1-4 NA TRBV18 TGTGCCAGCTCACCACCAGTCGGTTCAGGGGCTGGGGAAAAACTGTTTTTT CASSPPVGSGAGEKLFF
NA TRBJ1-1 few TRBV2 TGTGCCAGCATTCTACTCGGCGGAGCCCTGAAGACTGAAGCTTTCTTT CASILLGGALKTEAFF
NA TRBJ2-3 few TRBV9 TGTGCCAGCAGCGCCTCCGCTAGCGCATTCACAGATACGCAGTATTTT CASSASASAFTDTQYF
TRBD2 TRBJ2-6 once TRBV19 TGTGCCAGTAGTAAGGGGCGCGGGAGGGACGACTCTGGGGCCAACGTCCTGACTTTC CASSKGRGRDDSGANVLTF
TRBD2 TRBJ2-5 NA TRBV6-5 TGTGCCAGCAGTTACTCTGCGGGAGGGTTGGAGACCCAGTACTTC CASSYSAGGLETQYF
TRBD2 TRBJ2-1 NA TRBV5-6 TGTGCCAGCAGCCTCGGGACTAGCTCTAACAATGAGCAGTTCTTC CASSLGTSSNNEQFF
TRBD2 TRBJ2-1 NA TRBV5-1 TGCGCCAGCAGCCATAGTCCCGGACTAGCGGGGGGAAGCTCCTACAATGAGCAGTTCTTC CASSHSPGLAGGSSYNEQFF
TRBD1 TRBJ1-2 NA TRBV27 TGTGCCAGCAGTTCCCAGACAGGGACCTATGGCTACACCTTC CASSSQTGTYGYTF
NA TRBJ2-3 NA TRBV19 TGTGCCAGTAACGAGGGATGGGGAACAGATACGCAGTATTTT CASNEGWGTDTQYF
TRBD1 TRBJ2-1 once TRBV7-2 TGTGCCAGCAGCCCCCGGGACAGCTCCTACAATGAGCAGTTCTTC CASSPRDSSYNEQFF
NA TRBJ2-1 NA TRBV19 TGTGCCAGTAGTGGACTTTACAATGAGCAGTTCTTC CASSGLYNEQFF
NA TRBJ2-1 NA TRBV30 TGTGCCTGGAGAGGCGGCGGCTCTCGATACAATGAGCAGTTCTTC CAWRGGGSRYNEQFF
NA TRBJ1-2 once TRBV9 TGTGCCAGCAGCGTAGATGGGACAAACTATGGCTACACCTTC CASSVDGTNYGYTF
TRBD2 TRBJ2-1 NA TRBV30 TGTGCCTGGAGTGTACAGCGGGGGGGATACAATGAGCAGTTCTTC CAWSVQRGGYNEQFF
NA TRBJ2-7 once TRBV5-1 TGCGCCAGCAGCCCCCCCGAGCGGTACGAGCAGTACTTC CASSPPERYEQYF
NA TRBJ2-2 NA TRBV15 TGTGCCACCAGTAGACAGACGAACACCGGGGAGCTGTTTTTT CATSRQTNTGELFF
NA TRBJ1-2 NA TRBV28 TGTGCCAGCAGTTTGCCCAGGGCCGGCAGGGTTGACTATGGCTACACCTTC CASSLPRAGRVDYGYTF
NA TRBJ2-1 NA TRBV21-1 TGTGCCAGCAGCAAAGAAGATGGGACAGGGGAAGTCTACGGGGAGTTCTTC CASSKEDGTGEVYGEFF
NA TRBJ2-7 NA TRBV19 TGTGCCAGTAGTCATGAAAGCCCATACGAGCAGTACTTC CASSHESPYEQYF
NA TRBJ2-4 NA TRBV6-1 TGTGCCAGCAGTACCGGGGGTGCCAAAAACATTCAGTACTTC CASSTGGAKNIQYF
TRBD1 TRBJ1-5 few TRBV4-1 TGCGCCAGCAGCCAAGATGGGGGACAGGGGAACAATCAGCCCCAGCATTTT CASSQDGGQGNNQPQHF
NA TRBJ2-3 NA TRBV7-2 TGTGCCAGCAGTTCATTAGCTAGCACAGATACGCAGTATTTT CASSSLASTDTQYF
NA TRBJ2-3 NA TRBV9 TGTGCCAGCAGCGTAGTGGGGGACTGGCGCACAGATACGCAGTATTTT CASSVVGDWRTDTQYF
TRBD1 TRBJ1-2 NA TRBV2 TGTGCCAGCAGTACGATTAGGGACAGTCCTAACTATGGCTACACCTTC CASSTIRDSPNYGYTF
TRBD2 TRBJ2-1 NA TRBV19 TGTGCCACCTCCTCGGGACTAGCGGTGGTCTTAGATGAGCAGTTCTTC CATSSGLAVVLDEQFF
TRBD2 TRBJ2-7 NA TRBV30 TGTGCCTGGAGTGCGGGACTAGCGGGAGGCGGGCAGTACTTC CAWSAGLAGGGQYF
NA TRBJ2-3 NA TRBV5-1 TGCGCCAGCAGCTTAGATCCGGCGGCAGATACGCAGTATTTT CASSLDPAADTQYF
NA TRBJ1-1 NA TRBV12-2 TGTGCAAGTCGCCCTGGACCAGAGAAGGGAGGGGACACTGAAGCTTTCTTT CASRPGPEKGGDTEAFF
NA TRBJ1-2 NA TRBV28 TGTGGGTCTGCAAGGGGGTCTGGCTATGGCTACACCTTC CGSARGSGYGYTF
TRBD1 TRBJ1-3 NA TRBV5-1 TGCGCCAGCAGCTTAGGGACAGGCGTTCCTTACTCTGGAAACACCATATATTTT CASSLGTGVPYSGNTIYF